This T cell receptor (beta chain) was documented in a study of control samples from healthy donors and cancer patients. The CDR3 length is 12 residues. V was pared by 6 bases and J by 6 bases, with 9 bases between. The data were produced by immunoSEQ multiplex PCR, yet TCRdb's version contains in-frame clones alone and is incomplete. The sample lists 160,000 or so clones; 93% were seen once. Sequencing used blood. This receptor was identified in a man aged 45-65 years in good health. V gene TRBV12-3 or TRBV12-4 combines with J gene TRBJ2-1; the D gene is possibly TRBD2 (5 bases). CDR3 residues: CASSPTSNEQFF. DNA of the CDR3: TGTGCCAGCAGCCCCACTAGCAATGAGCAGTTCTTC.